Given below is one T cell receptor (beta chain) in context. Its antigen is currently unknown. Reverse transcription of all isolated RNA meant that expressed TCRB transcripts were sequenced. Sequencing used immunoSEQ multiplex PCR; TCRdb keeps in-frame clones, though not all of them. This sample has 200,000 to 250,000 clones; around 14% occur once, and the top ten carry about 0.019%. These data belong to a study of beta chain features in type 1 diabetes. Study conclusions and caveats: Researchers report that Type 1 diabetes patients had moderately but significantly shorter TCRB CDR3s across all four CD4+ subsets.

The CDR3 contains 12 residues. CDR1 is MNHEY and CDR2 is SVGAGI in the germline V gene. The ends were cut back, 6 bases at V and 2 bases at J, with 4 bases in the middle. The TCR originated in a young man with type 1 diabetes. This rearrangement joins TRBV6-5 to TRBJ2-2; D remains unclear. Sequenced input: naive CD4+ T cells from blood. CDR3 amino acids: CASRLNTGELFF. The CDR3 DNA reads TGTGCCAGCAGATTAAACACCGGGGAGCTGTTTTTT.